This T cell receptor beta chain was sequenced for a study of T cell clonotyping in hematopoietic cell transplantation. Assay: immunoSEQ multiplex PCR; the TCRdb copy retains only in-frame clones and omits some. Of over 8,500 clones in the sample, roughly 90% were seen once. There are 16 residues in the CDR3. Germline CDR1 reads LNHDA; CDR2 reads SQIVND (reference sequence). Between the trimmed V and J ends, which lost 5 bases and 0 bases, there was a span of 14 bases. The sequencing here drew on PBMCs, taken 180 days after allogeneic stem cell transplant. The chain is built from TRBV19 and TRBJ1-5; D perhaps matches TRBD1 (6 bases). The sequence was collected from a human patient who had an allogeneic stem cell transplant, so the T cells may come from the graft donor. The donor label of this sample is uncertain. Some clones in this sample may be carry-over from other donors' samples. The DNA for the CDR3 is TGTGCCAGTAGTGTACAGGGAGGGGGTAGCAATCAGCCCCAGCATTTT. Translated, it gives CASSVQGGGSNQPQHF.